This T cell receptor beta chain was retrieved from a study of Tregs in tolerant kidney transplant recipients. A note on this clone: Its antigen remains unknown.

TCRdb's table, derived via immunoSEQ multiplex PCR, lists solely in-frame clones and lacks some. The data contain 75,000 to 100,000 clones, more than 80% of them seen just once; the ten biggest clones take up over 4%. Unstimulated Tregs (CD4+CD25+CD127-) and CD4+CD25- non-Tregs were sorted from PBMCs. CDR1 is SEHNR and CDR2 is FQNEAQ in the germline V gene (reference sequence). The CDR3 loop spans 15 amino acids. V lost 0 bases and J lost 8; bases outside the gene matches: 9. Regarding the study as a whole: Tregs expanded with activated donor B cells seemed most donor-specific. This study did not directly address biological reproducibility.

This chain links TRBV7-9 with TRBJ1-2, with 7 bases that match TRBD1. The sequence derives from a human donor in good health. Sample: CD8+ T cells from blood. The CDR3 loop reads CASSLAGSGTEGYTF. Here the CDR3 DNA reads TGTGCCAGCAGCTTAGCCGGATCCGGGACAGAGGGCTACACCTTC.